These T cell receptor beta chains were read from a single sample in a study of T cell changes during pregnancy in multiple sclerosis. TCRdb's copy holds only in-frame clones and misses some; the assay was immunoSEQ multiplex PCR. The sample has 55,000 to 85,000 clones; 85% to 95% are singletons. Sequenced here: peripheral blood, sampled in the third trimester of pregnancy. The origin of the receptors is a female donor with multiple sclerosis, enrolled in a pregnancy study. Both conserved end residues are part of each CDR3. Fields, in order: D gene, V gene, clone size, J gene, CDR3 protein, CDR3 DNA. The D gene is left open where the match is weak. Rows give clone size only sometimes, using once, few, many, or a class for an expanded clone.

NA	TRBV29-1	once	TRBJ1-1	CSVFRGSEAFF	TGCAGCGTTTTTAGGGGGTCTGAAGCTTTCTTT
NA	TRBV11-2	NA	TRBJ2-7	CASSLGTKYEQYF	TGTGCCAGCAGCTTAGGGACAAAATACGAGCAGTACTTC
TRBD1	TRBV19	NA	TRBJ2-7	CASSTRTGLYEQYF	TGTGCCAGTAGTACAAGGACAGGGCTCTACGAGCAGTACTTC
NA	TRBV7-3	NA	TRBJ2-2	CATTKLQNTGELFF	TGTGCCACTACAAAACTACAGAACACCGGGGAGCTGTTTTTT
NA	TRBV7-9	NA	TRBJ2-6	CASPPQVSGANVLTF	TGTGCCAGCCCCCCCCAGGTCTCTGGGGCCAACGTCCTGACTTTC
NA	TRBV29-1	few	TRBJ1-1	CSVVGEGWYAEAFF	TGCAGCGTTGTCGGGGAGGGGTGGTACGCTGAAGCTTTCTTT
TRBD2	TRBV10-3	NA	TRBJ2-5	CAISGLAGGETQYF	TGTGCCATCAGCGGACTAGCGGGGGGGGAGACCCAGTACTTC
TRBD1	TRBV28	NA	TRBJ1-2	CASSFTGLSDRGGYTF	TGTGCCAGCAGTTTTACGGGTTTGTCGGACAGGGGTGGCTACACCTTC
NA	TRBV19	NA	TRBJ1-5	CATRQGANNQPQHF	TGTGCCACCCGGCAGGGTGCTAATAATCAGCCCCAGCATTTT
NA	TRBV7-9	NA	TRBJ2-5	CASSLAGFKETQYF	TGTGCCAGCAGCTTAGCCGGGTTCAAAGAGACCCAGTACTTC
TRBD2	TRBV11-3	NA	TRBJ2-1	CASSLQGREGPYNEQFF	TGTGCCAGCAGCCTACAAGGGCGGGAGGGGCCCTACAATGAGCAGTTCTTC
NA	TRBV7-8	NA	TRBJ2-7	CASSLSGYEQYF	TGTGCCAGCAGCTTATCCGGCTACGAGCAGTACTTC
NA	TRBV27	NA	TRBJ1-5	CASSFVGGNQPQHF	TGTGCCAGCAGTTTCGTGGGAGGCAATCAGCCCCAGCATTTT
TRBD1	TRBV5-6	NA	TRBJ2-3	CASSLVDRVAWTDTQYF	TGTGCCAGCAGCTTGGTGGACAGGGTTGCCTGGACAGATACGCAGTATTTT
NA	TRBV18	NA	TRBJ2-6	CASSSGLTSGANVLTF	TGTGCCAGCTCATCAGGACTCACCTCTGGGGCCAACGTCCTGACTTTC
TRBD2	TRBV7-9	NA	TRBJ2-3	CASSPSGRVDTQYF	TGTGCCAGCAGCCCGAGCGGGAGGGTAGATACGCAGTATTTT
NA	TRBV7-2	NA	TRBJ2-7	CASSSEGGRAYEQYF	TGTGCCAGCAGCTCCGAGGGGGGGCGCGCCTACGAGCAGTACTTC
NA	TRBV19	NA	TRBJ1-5	CASSFRDSNQPQHF	TGTGCCAGTAGTTTTCGGGATTCCAATCAGCCCCAGCATTTT
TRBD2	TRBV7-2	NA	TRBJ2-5	CASSWTSGSIETQYF	TGTGCCAGCAGCTGGACTAGCGGGAGTATTGAGACCCAGTACTTC
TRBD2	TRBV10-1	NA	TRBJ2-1	CASSGGTSGRNNEQFF	TGCGCCAGCAGTGGGGGGACTAGCGGGAGAAACAATGAGCAGTTCTTC
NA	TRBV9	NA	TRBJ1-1	CASSVSYETAGKSEAFF	TGTGCCAGCAGCGTGTCGTACGAGACTGCCGGAAAGTCTGAAGCTTTCTTT
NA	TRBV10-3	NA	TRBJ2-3	CAISGREYTDTQYF	TGTGCCATCAGTGGCCGGGAGTACACAGATACGCAGTATTTT
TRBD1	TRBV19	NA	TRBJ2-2	CASSPQGALNTGELFF	TGTGCCAGTAGCCCACAGGGGGCTCTAAACACCGGGGAGCTGTTTTTT
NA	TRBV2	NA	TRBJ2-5	CASNNRDQETQYF	TGTGCCAGCAATAACAGGGACCAAGAGACCCAGTACTTC
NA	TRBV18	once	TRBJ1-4	CASSPRTPDGEKLFF	TGTGCCAGCTCACCAAGGACACCAGACGGTGAAAAACTGTTTTTT
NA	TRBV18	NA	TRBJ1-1	CASSPPGVRASTEAFF	TGTGCCAGCTCACCACCCGGGGTGCGGGCAAGCACTGAAGCTTTCTTT
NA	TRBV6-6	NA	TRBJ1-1	CASSYSGGNTEAFF	TGTGCCAGCAGTTACTCGGGGGGGAACACTGAAGCTTTCTTT
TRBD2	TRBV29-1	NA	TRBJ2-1	CSVSTSGIVSNEQFF	TGCAGCGTCTCGACTAGCGGGATAGTATCCAATGAGCAGTTCTTC
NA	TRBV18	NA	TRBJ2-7	CASSPPRPRDEQYF	TGTGCCAGCTCACCACCTCGACCTCGGGACGAGCAGTACTTC
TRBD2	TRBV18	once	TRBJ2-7	CASSPLAVSYEQYF	TGTGCCAGCTCACCCCTAGCGGTCTCCTACGAGCAGTACTTC
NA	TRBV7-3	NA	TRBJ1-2	CASSLEAGGNYGYTF	TGTGCCAGCAGCCTTGAGGCCGGGGGTAACTATGGCTACACCTTC
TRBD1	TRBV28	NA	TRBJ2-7	CASSLFTQGAGEQYF	TGTGCCAGCAGTTTATTTACACAGGGGGCGGGTGAGCAGTACTTC
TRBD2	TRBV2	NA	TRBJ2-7	CASIRTSGRYEQYF	TGTGCCAGCATCAGGACTAGCGGGAGGTACGAGCAGTACTTC
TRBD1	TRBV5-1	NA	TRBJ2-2	CASSLGQGDIGELFF	TGCGCCAGCAGCTTGGGACAGGGGGATATCGGGGAGCTGTTTTTT
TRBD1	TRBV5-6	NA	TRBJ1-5	CASSGQGAPNQPQHF	TGTGCCAGCAGCGGCCAGGGGGCCCCTAATCAGCCCCAGCATTTT
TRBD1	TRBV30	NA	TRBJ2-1	CAWSKGTGGVSYNEQFF	TGTGCCTGGAGTAAAGGGACAGGGGGAGTCTCCTACAATGAGCAGTTCTTC
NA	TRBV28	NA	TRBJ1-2	CASSLSQGNYGYTF	TGTGCCAGCAGTTTATCCCAGGGTAACTATGGCTACACCTTC
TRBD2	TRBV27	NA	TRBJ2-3	CASNPLAGGTDTQYF	TGTGCCAGCAATCCCCTAGCGGGAGGGACAGATACGCAGTATTTT
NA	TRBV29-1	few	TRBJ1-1	CSVVDGDWTEAFF	TGCAGCGTTGTTGACGGGGATTGGACTGAAGCTTTCTTT
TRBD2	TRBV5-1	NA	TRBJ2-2	CASSLFLAENTGELFF	TGCGCCAGCAGCTTGTTTCTAGCGGAGAACACCGGGGAGCTGTTTTTT
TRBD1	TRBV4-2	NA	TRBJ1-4	CASSQDPQGGNEKLFF	TGTGCCAGCAGCCAAGATCCCCAGGGGGGTAATGAAAAACTGTTTTTT
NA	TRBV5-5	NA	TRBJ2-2	CASSPLDSLTGELFF	TGTGCCAGCAGCCCCCTGGACAGTCTCACCGGGGAGCTGTTTTTT
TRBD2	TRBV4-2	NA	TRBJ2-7	CASSQESLAGVVDF	TGTGCCAGCAGCCAAGAGTCCCTAGCGGGAGTCGTGGACTTC
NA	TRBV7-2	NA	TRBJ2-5	CASSLGGAGSETQYF	TGTGCCAGCAGCCTTGGGGGGGCGGGTTCAGAGACCCAGTACTTC
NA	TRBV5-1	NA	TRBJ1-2	CASRETTGPILGVYTF	TGCGCCAGCAGGGAAACGACAGGACCAATTCTAGGTGTCTACACCTTC
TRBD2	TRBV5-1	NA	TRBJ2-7	CASSRGVVAGHEQYF	TGCGCCAGCAGCAGGGGCGTAGTAGCGGGGCACGAGCAGTACTTC
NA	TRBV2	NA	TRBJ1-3	CASSARRTGNTIYF	TGTGCCAGCAGTGCCCGGAGAACTGGAAACACCATATATTTT
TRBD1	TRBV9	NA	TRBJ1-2	CASSVGTGGYGYTF	TGTGCCAGCAGCGTAGGGACAGGGGGCTATGGCTACACCTTC
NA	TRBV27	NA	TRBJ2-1	CASSSIDRSQQFF	TGTGCCAGCAGTTCGATCGACAGGTCCCAGCAGTTCTTC
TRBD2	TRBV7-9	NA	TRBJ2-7	CAGASGDSYEQYF	TGTGCCGGGGCTAGCGGGGACTCCTACGAGCAGTACTTC
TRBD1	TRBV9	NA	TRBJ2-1	CASSAGQGVINEQFF	TGTGCCAGCAGCGCCGGACAGGGAGTTATCAATGAGCAGTTCTTC
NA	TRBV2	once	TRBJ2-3	CASSDVPARSTDTQYF	TGTGCCAGCAGTGACGTTCCAGCGAGGAGCACAGATACGCAGTATTTT
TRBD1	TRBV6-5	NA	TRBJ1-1	CASKETGETEAFF	TGTGCCAGCAAAGAGACAGGGGAAACTGAAGCTTTCTTT